These 16 T cell receptor beta chains were all obtained from the same sample, sequenced in a study of monozygotic twins with inflammatory bowel disease. Reprocessing the 5' RACE reads, TCRdb reports a single entry for every CDR3 protein and omits DNA. Its table lists approximately 400,000 distinct CDR3 sequences. The sample taken for sequencing was blood. These TCRs come from a human donor with ulcerative colitis or Crohn's disease, or a healthy co-twin of an affected twin (not recorded which).

The chain joins TRBV7-2 to TRBJ2-4; TCRdb outputs TRBD2, but without DNA this stays unchecked. Germline V gene sequence: CDR1 SGHTA, CDR2 FQGNSA. This CDR3 spans 17 amino acids. Here the CDR3 reads CASSMGLAGGSENIQYF.

This chain joins TRBV20-1 and TRBJ2-7; with no DNA, the TCRdb D assignment of TRBD1 cannot be verified. Germline V gene data show CDR1 as DFQATT and CDR2 as SNEGSKA (reference sequence). CDR3 length: 14 amino acids. The CDR3 is CSASPVASGDEQYF.

V gene TRBV12-3 or TRBV12-4 combines with J gene TRBJ2-7. The length of the CDR3 is 14 residues. The CDR3 spells CASSLVGLRGEQYF.

The J gene is TRBJ2-3, the V gene TRBV12-3 or TRBV12-4; absent DNA, TCRdb's TRBD2 call cannot be checked. CDR3 length equals 16 residues. This CDR3 reads CASSLGRELTPDTQYF.

The chain is built from TRBV2 and TRBJ1-4; there is no DNA to check the TCRdb D call of TRBD1. Germline assignment: CDR1 SNHLY and CDR2 FYNNEI. This CDR3 has 15 residues. The CDR3: CASSEGTTGEEKLFF.

The chain joins TRBV7-2 to TRBJ2-1; TCRdb lists TRBD1, though no DNA is available to test this call. Germline loops: CDR1 SGHTA, CDR2 FQGNSA. This CDR3 has 14 residues. This chain's CDR3 is CASSLDNRGNEQFF.

V gene TRBV5-1 combines with J gene TRBJ2-5; TCRdb names TRBD1, which stays unverified in the absence of DNA. Germline loops: CDR1 SGHRS, CDR2 YFSETQ. The CDR3 runs to 15 residues. CDR3 sequence: CASSLAGGEWETQYF.

V gene TRBV5-1 combines with J gene TRBJ2-5; TCRdb proposes TRBD2, but this gene call is untestable without DNA. CDR1 and CDR2 (germline): SGHRS, YFSETQ. The CDR3 has 17 amino acids. This CDR3 is CASRPRLVSGPQETQYF.

The CDR3 loop reads CASSVTASNEKLFF. The chain recombines TRBV6-1 with TRBJ1-4. The CDR3 runs 14 residues. Germline values: CDR1 MNHNS, CDR2 SASEGT.

V and J are TRBV7-9 and TRBJ2-7; TCRdb's D call, TRBD1, is unchecked because there is no DNA. CDR1 SEHNR and CDR2 FQNEAQ come from the germline V gene (reference sequence). This CDR3 comprises 16 residues. CDR3 sequence reads: CASSLQGGGISYEQYF.

This CDR3 is CASSQRLAGLEQYF. V is TRBV11-2 and J is TRBJ2-7; TCRdb outputs TRBD2, but without DNA this stays unchecked. Germline CDR1 reads SGHAT; CDR2 reads FQNNGV. The CDR3 spans 14 residues.

The CDR3: CSASGLAGISYNEQFF. The gene calls are TRBV20-1 and TRBJ2-1; TCRdb proposes TRBD2, but this gene call is untestable without DNA. CDR1 is DFQATT, CDR2 SNEGSKA, per germline (reference sequence). This CDR3 has 16 residues.

The gene calls are TRBV27 and TRBJ2-1; the TCRdb call, TRBD2, lacks DNA for checking. The CDR3 runs 15 residues. The germline V gene encodes CDR1 MNHEY and CDR2 SMNVEV (reference sequence). The CDR3 sequence is CASSGGQSSYNEQFF.

CDR3: CSVGPRLYNEQFF. V and J are TRBV29-1 and TRBJ2-1; checking the TCRdb D call of TRBD2 is not possible without DNA. This CDR3 is 13 amino acids long. Per the germline V gene, CDR1 is SQVTM and CDR2 is ANQGSEA.

The V gene is TRBV20-1, the J gene TRBJ1-3; the D gene TCRdb calls, TRBD1, cannot be checked with no DNA. The CDR3 runs 14 residues. Germline V gives CDR1 DFQATT, CDR2 SNEGSKA (reference sequence). The CDR3 spells CSARQDNSGNTIYF.

The rearrangement joins TRBV6-5 to TRBJ1-6; TCRdb designates TRBD1, a call that cannot be tested without DNA. The germline gives CDR1 MNHEY, CDR2 SVGAGI. The CDR3 length is 19 residues. The CDR3 here is CASSYTATRGSWANSPLHF.